These T cell receptor beta chains were read from a single sample in a study of tissue T cells after allogeneic stem cell transplantation. Assay used: immunoSEQ multiplex PCR; TCRdb lists only in-frame clones, some missing. The sample shows about 4,700 clones, more than 65% of them seen only once. This sample comprised duodenal tissue, obtained at autopsy. These receptor sequences come from a female patient between 18 and 50 years old with steroid-refractory graft-versus-host disease after an allogeneic stem cell transplant. The graft donor may account for some of the T cells. The conserved cysteine and the conserved F or W are not part of the CDR3 here. Fields, in order: J gene, V gene, D gene, CDR3 protein. The D gene is left open where the match is weak.

J gene: TRBJ2-3
V gene: TRBV7-9
D gene: .
CDR3 protein: ASSLWENTQY

J gene: TRBJ2-1
V gene: TRBV10-3
D gene: .
CDR3 protein: AISSSGLYNEQF

J gene: TRBJ2-1
V gene: TRBV7-3
D gene: TRBD1
CDR3 protein: ASSPSQGSNEQF

J gene: TRBJ2-7
V gene: TRBV5-1
D gene: TRBD1
CDR3 protein: ASSWGTGWEQY

J gene: TRBJ2-5
V gene: TRBV28
D gene: TRBD2
CDR3 protein: ASSPGVAGGETQY

J gene: TRBJ1-6
V gene: TRBV13
D gene: .
CDR3 protein: ASRPAGPYNSPLH

J gene: TRBJ2-2
V gene: TRBV6-2/TRBV6-3
D gene: .
CDR3 protein: ASSYSQRLNTGELF

J gene: TRBJ1-2
V gene: TRBV15
D gene: .
CDR3 protein: ATSRDIRGHGYT

J gene: TRBJ2-7
V gene: TRBV6-5
D gene: .
CDR3 protein: ASSWGELYEQY

J gene: TRBJ2-3
V gene: TRBV6-6
D gene: TRBD1
CDR3 protein: ASSYATQGASDTQY

J gene: TRBJ2-5
V gene: TRBV7-8
D gene: .
CDR3 protein: ASSLDWGQETQY

J gene: TRBJ1-6
V gene: TRBV6-6
D gene: TRBD1
CDR3 protein: ASSTTGPNSPLH

J gene: TRBJ2-1
V gene: TRBV6-6
D gene: TRBD2
CDR3 protein: ASSYSLAGENNEQF

J gene: TRBJ1-2
V gene: TRBV24-1
D gene: TRBD1
CDR3 protein: ATSAYDRAYGYT

J gene: TRBJ2-7
V gene: TRBV20-1
D gene: .
CDR3 protein: SASPGGEQY

J gene: TRBJ2-7
V gene: TRBV6-5
D gene: TRBD1
CDR3 protein: ASKFWGQANEQY

J gene: TRBJ2-1
V gene: TRBV27
D gene: TRBD2
CDR3 protein: ASSLGLAGGLEQF

J gene: TRBJ1-3
V gene: TRBV19
D gene: .
CDR3 protein: ASSRGRSSGNTIY

J gene: TRBJ2-1
V gene: TRBV5-1
D gene: TRBD2
CDR3 protein: ASSLPTSGGYNEQF

J gene: TRBJ2-1
V gene: TRBV5-6
D gene: TRBD2
CDR3 protein: ASSLVGLAANVQF

J gene: TRBJ2-5
V gene: TRBV4-2
D gene: TRBD2
CDR3 protein: ASSLPSGQETQY

J gene: TRBJ2-1
V gene: TRBV5-6
D gene: .
CDR3 protein: ASSFFRPNEQF